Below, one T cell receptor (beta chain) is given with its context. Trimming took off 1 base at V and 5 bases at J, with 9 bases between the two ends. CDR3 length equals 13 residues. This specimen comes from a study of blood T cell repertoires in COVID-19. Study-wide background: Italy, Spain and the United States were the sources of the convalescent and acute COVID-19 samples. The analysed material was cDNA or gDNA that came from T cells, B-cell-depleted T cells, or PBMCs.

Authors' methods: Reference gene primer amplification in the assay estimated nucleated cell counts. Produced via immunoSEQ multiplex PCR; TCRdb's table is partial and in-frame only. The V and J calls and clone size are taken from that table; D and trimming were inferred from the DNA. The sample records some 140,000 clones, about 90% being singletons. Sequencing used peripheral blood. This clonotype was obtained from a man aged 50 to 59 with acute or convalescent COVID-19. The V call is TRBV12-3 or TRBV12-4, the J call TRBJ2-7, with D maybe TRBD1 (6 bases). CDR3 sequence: CASSLENRDEQYF. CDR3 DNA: TGTGCCAGCAGTTTAGAAAACAGGGACGAGCAGTACTTC.